Sequencing of this T cell receptor beta chain was carried out in a study of control samples from healthy donors and cancer patients. Method: immunoSEQ multiplex PCR; TCRdb's copy keeps in-frame clones and lacks some. The top ten hold around 3% of the sample, which has some 95,000 clones, approximately 92% seen once. Germline CDR1 and CDR2: LNHDA and SQIVND (reference sequence). Trimming took 1 base from V and 8 from J, leaving 14 bases between them. The CDR3 contains 15 residues. V is TRBV19 and J is TRBJ1-4, with D maybe TRBD1 (6 bases). Sequences were obtained from blood. The TCR sequence derives from a human donor in good health. The donor label of this sample is uncertain. CDR3 region: CASSIGAGVREKLFF. The CDR3 DNA follows: TGTGCCAGTAGTATAGGGGCAGGGGTTCGGGAAAAACTGTTTTTT.